One and the same sample provided the 18 T cell receptor beta chains below, sequenced in a study of a mutant IDH1 vaccine in newly diagnosed glioma. Antigens of these TCRs are unknown. Libraries were prepared by immunoSEQ multiplex PCR; TCRdb keeps only in-frame clonotypes and omits some of them. The table has about 24,000 clones, roughly 80% seen once. As for time point: week 47, end of study. With topical imiquimod, each dose of the vaccine consisted of 300 ug of mutant IDH1 20-mer peptide. The sequenced sample was PBMCs, obtained from a glioma patient whose treatment included an IDH1 peptide vaccine. These TCRs come from a man between 40 and 49 years old with glioma. Some clones in this sample may be carry-over from other donors' samples.

This clone was seen a handful of times. The rearrangement uses TRBV29-1 and TRBJ1-1, with 8 bases identical to TRBD1. J lost 0 bases, V lost 6 bases, and 6 bases had no gene match. This CDR3 has 14 amino acids. Looked up from germline, CDR1 is SQVTM and CDR2 is ANQGSEA. The CDR3 reads CSVNRGAMNTEAFF. CDR3 coding DNA: TGCAGCGTGAACAGGGGGGCGATGAACACTGAAGCTTTCTTT.

V and J are TRBV5-8 and TRBJ1-6; TRBD1 might be the D (5 bases). The CDR3 has 16 residues. V was cut by 5 bases and J by 7 bases, with 19 bases left in between. Germline V gives CDR1 SGHTS, CDR2 YDEGEE. The chain's CDR3 is CASRTPAGRANSPLHF. CDR3 DNA sequence: TGTGCCAGCAGGACCCCCGCAGGCAGGGCGAATTCACCCCTCCACTTT.

The chain joins TRBV6-5 to TRBJ1-4, with D unresolved. The germline V and J ends were trimmed by 4 bases and 8 bases, with 14 bases remaining between them. CDR3 length: 14 amino acids. The germline gives CDR1 MNHEY, CDR2 SVGAGI. The CDR3, as DNA: TGTGCCAGCAGTTCAAGGACCCCTCGGGAAAAACTGTTTTTT. Encoded protein: CASSSRTPREKLFF.

This rearrangement joins TRBV29-1 to TRBJ2-3; possible D gene TRBD2, 5 bases. V gave up 7 bases and J gave up 0 bases, with 14 bases separating them. The CDR3 spans 14 residues. In germline, CDR1 is SQVTM, CDR2 ANQGSEA. DNA for the CDR3: TGCAGCGGCATCGCACGGGGAAGCACAGATACGCAGTATTTT. Its protein is CSGIARGSTDTQYF.

Concerning this clone itself: Sequence at one end of the junction differs from germline and may be a read error. This rearrangement joins TRBV4-3 to TRBJ2-5; TRBD1 matches 9 bases. The CDR3 totals 16 residues. CDR1 is LGHNA and CDR2 is YSLEER in the germline V gene. CDR3 DNA: TGCGCCAGCAGCGAAGACAGGGGGGCCTTTCAAGAGACCCAGTACTTC. Translation: CASSEDRGAFQETQYF.

This CDR3 is CASRSDRNYGYTF. In DNA form, the CDR3 reads TGTGCCAGCAGATCGGACAGGAACTATGGCTACACCTTC. The chain joins TRBV5-4 to TRBJ1-2; 7 bases match TRBD1. CDR1 is SGHNT and CDR2 is YYREEE in the germline V gene (reference sequence). This CDR3 region has 13 residues. Trimming at V came to 5 bases and at J to 2 bases, leaving 3 bases not matched to a gene.

The genes are TRBV18 and TRBJ2-7; 7 nucleotides line up with TRBD1. Losses at the gene ends were 4 bases for V and 1 base for J; bases not matched to a gene: 7. CDR1 is KGHSH, CDR2 LQKENI, per germline. This CDR3 has 15 residues. The CDR3 nucleotides are TGTGCCAGCTCACTAGGACAGGCAACTTCCTACGAGCAGTACTTC. Protein product: CASSLGQATSYEQYF.

The CDR3 coding sequence is TGCAGCGTCCACAGGGGGCAGAACACTGAAGCTTTCTTT. Encoded protein: CSVHRGQNTEAFF. The chain carries TRBV29-1 and TRBJ1-1; 9 bases agree with TRBD1. CDR3 length: 13 residues. J gave up 1 base and V 6 bases, and 3 bases lay outside the gene matches. Looked up from germline, CDR1 is SQVTM and CDR2 is ANQGSEA.

This chain uses TRBV5-1 with TRBJ1-6; D is unresolved. The CDR3 sequence is 17 residues long. Deletions cut 0 bases from V and 3 bases from J, with 13 bases between. The germline gives CDR1 SGHRS, CDR2 YFSETQ. The CDR3 reads CASSLAPGDLYNSPLHF. CDR3 sequence (DNA): TGCGCCAGCAGCTTGGCACCAGGCGACCTCTATAATTCACCCCTCCACTTT. Using reference TRBV5-1 and TRBJ1-6 for the parts outside the CDR3, the full variable domain is KAGVTQTPRYLIKTRGQQVTLSCSPISGHRSVSWYQQTPGQGLQFLFEYFSETQRNKGNFPGRFSGRQFSNSRSEMNVSTLELGDSALYLCASSLAPGDLYNSPLHFGNGTRLTVT.

This clone was counted once. The chain carries TRBV19 and TRBJ1-4, with 8 bases lining up with TRBD1. Germline CDR1 reads LNHDA; CDR2 reads SQIVND (reference sequence). The CDR3 loop spans 15 amino acids. J lost 7 bases, V lost 5 bases, and 9 bases had no gene match. The CDR3 reads CASSAPGQEGEKLFF. The CDR3 region has the DNA TGTGCCAGTAGTGCCCCGGGACAGGAGGGTGAAAAACTGTTTTTT.

This chain joins TRBV4-3 and TRBJ2-2, with D tentatively TRBD2 (6 bases). V was trimmed by 3 bases and J by 2 bases, leaving 13 bases between them. The germline V gene encodes CDR1 LGHNA and CDR2 YSLEER. This CDR3 has 16 residues. The CDR3 loop reads CASSQAGTLNTGELFF. The CDR3 region has the DNA TGCGCCAGCAGCCAGGCGGGGACGTTAAACACCGGGGAGCTGTTTTTT.

CDR3 nucleotide sequence: TGTGCCAGCACGATACTAGCGAGGGGGGAGACCCAGTACTTC. This codes for CASTILARGETQYF. The chain combines TRBV2 with TRBJ2-5; tentative D call: TRBD2 (7 bases). Trimming took off 7 bases at V and 5 bases at J, with 17 bases between the two ends. The CDR3 extends over 14 amino acids. Germline assignment: CDR1 SNHLY and CDR2 FYNNEI.

The chain couples TRBV6-1 to TRBJ2-2; 7 positions match TRBD1. CDR3 length: 14 amino acids. Germline V gives CDR1 MNHNS, CDR2 SASEGT. With V trimmed by 6 bases and J by 7 bases, 8 bases remained unmatched. CDR3 amino acids: CASRGTALIGELFF. The CDR3 coding sequence is TGTGCCAGCAGGGGGACAGCCCTAATCGGGGAGCTGTTTTTT.

CDR3 region: CACKPTLSYEQYF. CDR3 nucleotides: TGTGCCTGCAAACCCACCCTCTCCTACGAGCAGTACTTC. The chain has TRBV6-6 and TRBJ2-7; D gene uncertain. Germline CDR1 reads MNHNY; CDR2 reads SVGAGI (reference sequence). The CDR3 covers 13 residues. Trimming cost V 11 bases and J 0 bases, with 14 bases left between them.

The chain carries TRBV7-2 and TRBJ1-2; 9 bases are a match to TRBD1. The germline V gene encodes CDR1 SGHTA and CDR2 FQGNSA. The length of the CDR3 is 15 residues. V dropped 5 bases and J dropped 5; count of bases not matched to a gene: 9. Here the CDR3 DNA reads TGTGCCAGCAGCCCAGGACAGGGGTGGTGGTATGGCTACACCTTC. Translated, it gives CASSPGQGWWYGYTF. The full variable domain, completed using reference TRBV7-2 and TRBJ1-2, is GAGVSQSPSNKVTEKGKDVELRCDPISGHTALYWYRQSLGQGLEFLIYFQGNSAPDKSGLPSDRFSAERTGGSVSTLTIQRTQQEDSAVYLCASSPGQGWWYGYTFGSGTRLTVV.

V is TRBV30 and J is TRBJ1-3; D remains unclear. Germline V gene data show CDR1 as GTSNPN and CDR2 as SVGIG (reference sequence). V lost 5 bases, J lost 0 bases, and 2 bases lay in between. The CDR3 covers 11 residues. The DNA of the CDR3 is TGTGCCTGGTCCTCTGGAAACACCATATATTTT. Amino acids: CAWSSGNTIYF.

This chain links TRBV10-3 with TRBJ1-2; 7 bases are a match to TRBD1. Germline CDR1 and CDR2: ENHRY and SYGVKD. With 0 bases clipped from V and 4 bases from J, the junction kept 23 bases outside the gene matches. The CDR3 is made up of 21 amino acids. CDR3: CAISESVPGQVDGGNFYGYTF. The DNA for the CDR3 is TGTGCCATCAGTGAGTCGGTTCCAGGACAGGTGGACGGAGGAAACTTCTATGGCTACACCTTC.

The gene calls are TRBV30 and TRBJ2-1; perhaps TRBD1 as D (5 bases). This CDR3 region has 20 residues. Germline CDR1 GTSNPN, CDR2 SVGIG (reference sequence). Trimming removed 3 bases from V and 0 bases from J, with 27 bases in between. In DNA, the CDR3 is TGTGCCTGGAGGGGGCCGTCCGGCCCGTATGAGCGACCCTCCTACAATGAGCAGTTCTTC. Amino acids: CAWRGPSGPYERPSYNEQFF.